The clone carrying this T cell receptor beta chain was observed a single time. These data come from a study of blood T cell repertoires in COVID-19. Whole-study context: The samples span acute and convalescent COVID-19 from the United States, Italy and Spain.

In the original workflow: The assay estimated nucleated cells by amplifying reference gene primers. Sequencing used immunoSEQ multiplex PCR; TCRdb keeps in-frame clones, though not all of them. From that table come the V and J calls and clone size; the DNA was used to work out D and trimming. The sample lists approximately 86,000 clones, around 85% occurring once. CDR1 SGHKS and CDR2 YYEKEE come from the germline V gene (reference sequence). V was trimmed by 5 bases and J by 0 bases, leaving 7 bases between them. The CDR3 contains 13 residues. The source of this sequence is a man aged 50 to 60 with acute or convalescent COVID-19. Sequencing input: peripheral blood. V and J are TRBV5-5 and TRBJ2-3, with D possibly TRBD1 on 6 matching bases. CDR3 in amino acids: CASRTGSTDTQYF. CDR3 nucleotide sequence: TGTGCCAGCAGGACAGGAAGCACAGATACGCAGTATTTT.